The 2 T cell receptor beta chains below were found in one sample sequenced in a study of blood T cell repertoires in COVID-19. Profiled with immunoSEQ multiplex PCR; TCRdb holds only in-frame clones, not every one. The repertoire includes roughly 250,000 clones, around 82% of them detected once, and 4.5% to 6% sits in the top ten. Sequenced sample: peripheral blood. All receptors come from a woman of 80 years or more with active or convalescent COVID-19.

V usage is TRBV19 and J usage is TRBJ1-5; a weak D match, TRBD1 (6 bases). CDR1 and CDR2 (germline): LNHDA, SQIVND (reference sequence). Trimming took off 7 bases at V and 6 bases at J, with 19 bases between the two ends. The CDR3 consists of 15 residues. The CDR3 loop reads CASTTWDIGSQPQHF. CDR3 DNA sequence: TGTGCCAGTACCACCTGGGACATCGGAAGTCAGCCCCAGCATTTT.

The V call is TRBV3-1 (or the pseudogene TRBV3-2), the J call TRBJ2-5; D call uncertain. This CDR3 comprises 16 residues. Germline CDR1 and CDR2: LGHDT and YNNKEL (reference sequence). V shed 1 base and J shed 5 bases, with 17 bases lying between them. The CDR3 sequence is CASSQAFDVGDETQYF. For the CDR3, the DNA is TGTGCCAGCAGCCAAGCCTTCGACGTTGGAGACGAGACCCAGTACTTC.